This TCR beta chain was captured in a study of T cell repertoires in cytomegalovirus infection. From the reads, TCRdb called clonotypes with MiXCR, one entry per CDR3 protein. The sample consists of around 260,000 distinct CDR3 sequences, around 25% of them appearing once. CDR1 is MNHEY and CDR2 is SMNVEV in the germline V gene (reference sequence). This CDR3 spans 15 amino acids. Losses at the gene ends were 8 bases for V and 0 bases for J; bases not matched to a gene: 6. The sample consisted of PBMCs. The chain links TRBV27 to TRBJ2-4, with 8 bases aligning to TRBD2. The receptor's source is a human donor in good health (CMV status not recorded). Some clones in this sample may be carry-over from other donors' samples. The CDR3 loop reads CASASGGLAKNIQYF. The CDR3, as DNA: TGTGCCAGCGCCTCGGGGGGGTTAGCCAAAAACATTCAGTACTTC.